The 21 T cell receptor beta chains below come from one sample, sequenced in a study of shared clonotypes between healthy human individuals. Libraries were prepared by immunoSEQ multiplex PCR; TCRdb keeps only in-frame clonotypes and omits some of them. This table holds approximately 500,000 clones, around 85% found once. Sequencing was performed on PBMCs. The receptors stem from a woman aged 40 to 50 in good health. Some clones in this sample may be carry-over from other donors' samples.

The chain uses TRBV18 and TRBJ2-7; 7 bases match TRBD1. The V and J ends lost 3 bases and 7 bases, in that order; junction bases with no gene match: 6. The CDR3 sequence is 13 residues long. CDR1 and CDR2 from the germline V gene are KGHSH and LQKENI. This chain's CDR3 is CASSPDRVGEQYF. DNA for the CDR3: TGTGCCAGCTCACCTGACAGGGTTGGGGAGCAGTACTTC.

This rearrangement joins TRBV28 to TRBJ1-2; 9 positions agree with TRBD1. V trimming: 10 bases; J trimming: 3 bases; junction bases outside the gene matches: 6. Germline loops: CDR1 MDHEN, CDR2 SYDVKM. The CDR3 has 13 residues. The CDR3 DNA reads TGTGCCACACAGGGGGCTATTGACTATGGCTACACCTTC. Encoded protein: CATQGAIDYGYTF.

This clone appeared once. The chain uses TRBV11-2 and TRBJ2-5; D is unclear. The ends were cut back, 5 bases at V and 1 base at J, with 5 bases in the middle. The CDR3 loop spans 12 amino acids. Germline V gene lookup returns CDR1 SGHAT and CDR2 FQNNGV. The CDR3 DNA reads as TGTGCCAGCAGCCGCAGCCAAGAGACCCAGTACTTC. It specifies CASSRSQETQYF.

This chain uses TRBV5-1 with TRBJ1-1, with D tentatively TRBD1 (5 bases). Germline assignment: CDR1 SGHRS and CDR2 YFSETQ. Trimming took off 1 base at V and 1 base at J, with 11 bases between the two ends. The CDR3 covers 15 residues. The DNA of the CDR3 is TGCGCCAGCAGCTTGATAGGACAAGGGAACACTGAAGCTTTCTTT. This sequence encodes CASSLIGQGNTEAFF.

The chain recombines TRBV18 with TRBJ2-1; D is tentatively TRBD1 or TRBD2 (5 bases each). The CDR3 extends over 20 amino acids. Germline assignment: CDR1 KGHSH and CDR2 LQKENI. V lost 0 bases to trimming and J lost 6 bases, with 27 bases between them. The CDR3 loop is CASSPPGTLYRDPKTNEQFF. DNA of the CDR3: TGTGCCAGCTCACCACCGGGTACCTTATACCGGGACCCTAAAACCAATGAGCAGTTCTTC.

The V call is TRBV18, the J call TRBJ2-5, with 8 bases that match TRBD2. The CDR3 totals 16 residues. With V trimmed by 8 bases and J by 5 bases, 16 bases remained unmatched. CDR1 is KGHSH, CDR2 LQKENI, per germline. CDR3 bases: TGTGCCAGCACCCAGGAAGAGCGGGAGATAGGGGAGACCCAGTACTTC. It specifies CASTQEEREIGETQYF. Full variable domain (remainder filled in from reference TRBV18 and TRBJ2-5): NAGVMQNPRHLVRRRGQEARLRCSPMKGHSHVYWYRQLPEEGLKFMVYLQKENIIDESGMPKERFSAEFPKEGPSILRIQQVVRGDSAAYFCASTQEEREIGETQYFGPGTRLLVL.

The chain couples TRBV28 to TRBJ2-7; D ambiguous. The CDR3 covers 12 residues. Deletions cut 1 base from V and 5 bases from J, with 6 bases between. Per germline, CDR1 MDHEN and CDR2 SYDVKM. The CDR3 nucleotides are TGTGCCAGCAGTTTATCCCTCAACGAGCAGTACTTC. Protein product: CASSLSLNEQYF.

The chain uses TRBV5-6 and TRBJ2-7; 7 bases fit TRBD2. This CDR3 region has 16 residues. With 0 bases clipped from V and 1 base from J, the junction kept 7 bases outside the gene matches. CDR1 and CDR2 (germline): SGHDT, YYEEEE. CDR3 DNA: TGTGCCAGCAGCTTGGCCTCGGCTAGCGGATCCTACGAGCAGTACTTC. This sequence encodes CASSLASASGSYEQYF. Complete variable domain (other parts from reference TRBV5-6 and TRBJ2-7): DAGVTQSPTHLIKTRGQQVTLRCSPKSGHDTVSWYQQALGQGPQFIFQYYEEEERQRGNFPDRFSGHQFPNYSSELNVNALLLGDSALYLCASSLASASGSYEQYFGPGTRLTVT.

V gene TRBV30 combines with J gene TRBJ2-3; D is perhaps TRBD1 or TRBD2 (6 bases each). CDR3 size: 14 residues. In germline, CDR1 is GTSNPN, CDR2 SVGIG (reference sequence). Trimming took 1 base from V and 6 from J, leaving 14 bases between them. CDR3 in DNA: TGTGCCTGGAGTGCTAAGGGGGGATGGGATACGCAGTATTTT. Protein product: CAWSAKGGWDTQYF.

This chain uses TRBV7-2 with TRBJ2-7; possibly TRBD1 for D (6 bases). The V end was cut by 1 base, the J end by 3 bases, with 10 bases between. Germline assignment: CDR1 SGHTA and CDR2 FQGNSA. The CDR3 runs to 14 residues. CDR3 sequence reads: CASSLGGQYYEQYF. Written as DNA, the CDR3 is TGTGCCAGCAGCTTAGGAGGACAGTACTACGAGCAGTACTTC.

This clone has only a few counts. The chain employs TRBV7-9 and TRBJ2-7, with D uncertain. The germline CDR1 and CDR2 sequences are SEHNR and FQNEAQ (reference sequence). V was trimmed by 1 base and J by 3 bases, leaving 7 bases between them. The length of the CDR3 is 13 residues. CDR3 nucleotide sequence: TGTGCCAGCAGCTTAGGTGATGGCTACGAGCAGTACTTC. Translated, it gives CASSLGDGYEQYF.

Concerning this clone: This sequence is one base from a far larger clone and is likely a read error. The chain has TRBV18 and TRBJ1-2, with D possibly TRBD1 on 6 matching bases. The germline CDR1 and CDR2 sequences are KGHSH and LQKENI. This CDR3 is 13 amino acids long. The CDR3 region is CASFTGIGYDYTF. CDR3 sequence (DNA): TGTGCCAGCTTTACAGGGATCGGCTATGACTACACCTTC.

The chain combines TRBV7-3 with TRBJ2-2; D remains ambiguous. This CDR3 is 14 amino acids long. Trimming cost V 2 bases and J 8 bases, with 12 bases left between them. Looked up from germline, CDR1 is SGHTA and CDR2 is FQGTGA. CDR3 region: CASSLGPRWGELFF. The CDR3 nucleotides read TGTGCCAGCAGCTTAGGACCAAGGTGGGGGGAGCTGTTTTTT.

Turning to this clone: With a far larger clone one base away, a read error is the likely cause. This rearrangement joins TRBV30 to TRBJ2-7; 9 nucleotides agree with TRBD1. The CDR3 sequence is 15 residues long. Germline V gene data show CDR1 as GTSNPN and CDR2 as SVGIG (reference sequence). V trimming: 3 bases; J trimming: 6 bases; junction bases outside the gene matches: 12. CDR3 region: CAWRGGQGLRCEQYF. In DNA form, the CDR3 reads TGTGCCTGGAGGGGGGGACAGGGATTAAGGTGCGAGCAGTACTTC.

The chain uses TRBV7-9 and TRBJ2-1; 10 bases match TRBD1. With 7 bases clipped from V and 8 bases from J, the junction kept 11 bases outside the gene matches. The germline V gene has CDR1 SEHNR and CDR2 FQNEAQ (reference sequence). The CDR3 consists of 15 residues. CDR3 sequence: CASTPRGQGSHEQFF. In nucleotides, the CDR3 is TGTGCCAGCACCCCCCGGGGACAGGGGAGCCATGAGCAGTTCTTC.

The V and J genes are TRBV10-2 and TRBJ2-1; D ambiguous. The CDR3 is 13 amino acids. Germline lookup yields CDR1 WSHSY and CDR2 SAAADI. Between the trimmed V and J ends, which lost 7 bases and 3 bases, there was a span of 10 bases. CDR3 protein: CASIGRLYNEQFF. The DNA for the CDR3 is TGCGCCAGCATCGGGCGCCTCTACAATGAGCAGTTCTTC.

The J gene is TRBJ1-5, the V gene TRBV30; 10 positions match TRBD1. Germline trimming cut 1 base from V and 0 bases from J; bases unmatched to any gene: 6. The length of the CDR3 is 17 residues. Germline CDR1 and CDR2: GTSNPN and SVGIG (reference sequence). This chain's CDR3 is CAWSGSRTGGSNQPQHF. CDR3 DNA: TGTGCCTGGAGTGGGAGCCGGACAGGGGGTAGCAATCAGCCCCAGCATTTT. Variable domain in full (rest from reference TRBV30 and TRBJ1-5): SQTIHQWPATLVQPVGSPLSLECTVEGTSNPNLYWYRQAAGRGLQLLFYSVGIGQISSEVPQNLSASRPQDRQFILSSKKLLLSDSGFYLCAWSGSRTGGSNQPQHFGDGTRLSIL.

The rearrangement links TRBV6-1 to TRBJ2-7, with D possibly called TRBD1 or TRBD2 (6 bases each). Between the trimmed V and J ends, which lost 2 bases and 3 bases, there was a span of 11 bases. The CDR3 length is 14 residues. Germline-derived CDR1 and CDR2 are MNHNS and SASEGT. CDR3 loop: CASSEKGGLYEQYF. CDR3 coding DNA: TGTGCCAGCAGTGAAAAGGGGGGTCTCTACGAGCAGTACTTC.

About this clone itself: A single base is all that separates this from a far larger clone, so a read error is likely. The chain recombines TRBV7-6 with TRBJ2-7; 8 positions match TRBD1. The CDR3 is 16 amino acids. Germline assignment: CDR1 SGHVS and CDR2 FNYEAQ. V lost 5 bases to trimming and J lost 3 bases; unmatched junction nucleotides: 12. This CDR3 reads CASSPGQGGEVYEQYF. For the CDR3, the DNA is TGTGCCAGCAGCCCAGGACAGGGAGGAGAGGTCTACGAGCAGTACTTC.

The chain combines TRBV7-9 with TRBJ1-1, with 8 bases lining up with TRBD1. V was clipped by 5 bases and J by 10 bases; unmatched bases: 18. Germline CDR1 reads SEHNR; CDR2 reads FQNEAQ (reference sequence). The CDR3 loop spans 16 amino acids. As DNA, the CDR3 is TGTGCCAGCAGCAATATCCAGGGGGCTAGTTGGCGGCTAGCTTTCTTT. Translating it yields CASSNIQGASWRLAFF.

The V call is TRBV7-3, the J call TRBJ2-3, with D perhaps matching TRBD2 (5 bases). Per the germline V gene, CDR1 is SGHTA and CDR2 is FQGTGA. The length of the CDR3 is 14 residues. V lost 2 bases and J lost 5, with 11 bases in between. CDR3 sequence: CASSLSPRGDTQYF. CDR3 nucleotides: TGTGCCAGCAGCTTATCCCCCCGGGGAGATACGCAGTATTTT. Complete variable domain (other parts from reference TRBV7-3 and TRBJ2-3): GAGVSQTPSNKVTEKGKYVELRCDPISGHTALYWYRQSLGQGPEFLIYFQGTGAADDSGLPNDRFFAVRPEGSVSTLKIQRTERGDSAVYLCASSLSPRGDTQYFGPGTRLTVL.